The 21 T cell receptor beta chains reported below all come from one sample, sequenced in a study of cytomegalovirus exposure and HLA in healthy donors. Both 60 Vbeta primers and 13 Jbeta primers went into the PCR. TCRdb's copy holds only in-frame clones and misses some; the assay was immunoSEQ multiplex PCR. The sample carries 100,000 to 150,000 clones, approximately 82% recorded once. Sequenced input: PBMCs. The receptors derive from a female donor in good health and CMV-seronegative.

The J gene is TRBJ2-1, the V gene TRBV7-7, with D perhaps TRBD1 (6 bases). Germline-derived CDR1 and CDR2 are SSHAT and FNYEAQ (reference sequence). CDR3 length: 15 amino acids. Trimming took off 5 bases at V and 10 bases at J, with 21 bases between the two ends. CDR3 loop: CASSPGTSWSEEQFF. In DNA form, the CDR3 reads TGTGCCAGCAGCCCCGGGACAAGCTGGTCCGAGGAGCAGTTCTTC.

V and J are TRBV2 and TRBJ1-5; 8 positions match TRBD1. The germline gives CDR1 SNHLY, CDR2 FYNNEI. Trimming took 5 bases from V and 6 from J; bases not matched to a gene: 6. The length of the CDR3 is 14 residues. The CDR3 coding sequence is TGTGCCAGCAGTCAACAAACAGGGGGTCAGCCCCAGCATTTT. Its translation: CASSQQTGGQPQHF. Looking up the rest from reference TRBV2 and TRBJ1-5 gives the full variable domain: EPEVTQTPSHQVTQMGQEVILRCVPISNHLYFYWYRQILGQKVEFLVSFYNNEISEKSEIFDDQFSVERPDGSNFTLKIRSTKLEDSAMYFCASSQQTGGQPQHFGDGTRLSIL.

Only one count was recorded for this clone. This sequence joins TRBV11-2 and TRBJ2-1, with 7 bases lining up with TRBD1. V lost 4 bases, J lost 13 bases, and 7 bases stayed unmatched. The CDR3 extends over 12 amino acids. Germline CDR1 is SGHAT and CDR2 is FQNNGV. The CDR3 protein is CASSSIRDSQFF. Written as DNA, the CDR3 is TGTGCCAGCAGCTCTATCCGGGACAGCCAGTTCTTC.

This chain joins TRBV5-5 and TRBJ1-1, with D tentatively TRBD1 (5 bases). There are 13 residues in the CDR3. Germline V gene lookup returns CDR1 SGHKS and CDR2 YYEKEE (reference sequence). The ends were cut back, 0 bases at V and 5 bases at J, with 8 bases in the middle. The CDR3 sequence is CASSLAGDTEAFF. CDR3 nucleotides: TGTGCCAGCAGCTTGGCGGGGGATACTGAAGCTTTCTTT.

This clone occurred a few times. The limits of the CDR3 on the DNA are not certain, so only TCRdb's listed CDR3 is given. The chain is built from TRBV7-2 and TRBJ2-7; the D segment call TRBD2 is taken from the table without a DNA check. The CDR3 adds up to 16 amino acids, both ends counted. Germline CDR1 is SGHTA and CDR2 is FQGNSA. The CDR3 loop reads CASSLIGSSSSYEQYF.

This chain joins TRBV28 and TRBJ1-3; D uncertain. The V end was cut by 7 bases, the J end by 5 bases, with 9 bases between. The CDR3 spans 12 residues. The germline V gene has CDR1 MDHEN and CDR2 SYDVKM. The CDR3 DNA follows: TGTGCCAGCACCTCCGGGAGAAACACCATATATTTT. Its protein is CASTSGRNTIYF. The full variable domain, in which reference TRBV28 and TRBJ1-3 provide the parts outside the CDR3, is DVKVTQSSRYLVKRTGEKVFLECVQDMDHENMFWYRQDPGLGLRLIYFSYDVKMKEKGDIPEGYSVSREKKERFSLILESASTNQTSMYLCASTSGRNTIYFGEGSWLTVV.

A note on this clone: A read error may account for a junction end that differs from germline. J is TRBJ1-2 and V is TRBV7-9; tentative D call: TRBD1 (5 bases). CDR3 length equals 14 residues. Germline V lookup: CDR1 SEHNR, CDR2 FQNEAQ (reference sequence). CDR3 in DNA: TGTTCCAGCAGCTTACTGACAGCTTACTATGGCTACACCTTC. Protein product: CSSSLLTAYYGYTF.

This clone showed up just a few times. This chain connects TRBV7-6 to TRBJ2-3; D possibly corresponds to TRBD2 (7 bases). The germline CDR1 and CDR2 sequences are SGHVS and FNYEAQ. V dropped 2 bases and J dropped 4 bases, with 19 bases sitting between them. The CDR3 totals 17 residues. The CDR3 reads CASSLRLTGRGADTQYF. DNA for the CDR3: TGTGCCAGCAGCTTAAGGCTAACAGGGAGGGGCGCAGATACGCAGTATTTT.

As regards this clone: At the DNA level, this CDR3 is encoded by other sequences in the same sample as well. The chain has TRBV4-1 and TRBJ2-2, with D tentatively TRBD1 (6 bases). Germline V gene lookup returns CDR1 MGHRA and CDR2 YSYEKL. CDR3 length equals 13 residues. V lost 6 bases to trimming and J lost 7 bases, with 12 bases between them. The chain's CDR3 is CASRQQGRGELFF. The CDR3 region has the DNA TGCGCCAGCAGACAACAGGGCCGCGGGGAGCTGTTTTTT.

The chain couples TRBV2 to TRBJ2-2; 7 bases line up with TRBD2. The CDR3 extends over 15 amino acids. Trimming cost V 6 bases and J 1 base; bases outside gene matches: 5. CDR1 and CDR2 (germline): SNHLY, FYNNEI. CDR3 sequence reads: CASRSTSENTGELFF. DNA for the CDR3: TGTGCCAGCAGGTCAACTAGCGAGAACACCGGGGAGCTGTTTTTT. Complete variable domain (other parts from reference TRBV2 and TRBJ2-2): EPEVTQTPSHQVTQMGQEVILRCVPISNHLYFYWYRQILGQKVEFLVSFYNNEISEKSEIFDDQFSVERPDGSNFTLKIRSTKLEDSAMYFCASRSTSENTGELFFGEGSRLTVL.

The chain carries TRBV4-2 and TRBJ1-2, with a weak D call TRBD1 (5 bases). Germline values: CDR1 LGHNA, CDR2 YNFKEQ. V lost 1 base, J lost 3 bases, and 15 bases lay in between. The CDR3 length is 16 residues. The CDR3 DNA follows: TGTGCCAGCAGCCAAGGAGGAGGGGCTGGCGACTATGGCTACACCTTC. Translated: CASSQGGGAGDYGYTF.

The V call is TRBV7-8, the J call TRBJ2-7, with D possibly matching TRBD1 (5 bases). The CDR3 consists of 14 residues. Germline CDR1 SGHVS, CDR2 FQNEAQ. V gave up 5 bases and J gave up 3 bases, with 14 bases separating them. CDR3 coding DNA: TGTGCCAGCAGCCCGTGGGCAGGGAACTACGAGCAGTACTTC. It codes for CASSPWAGNYEQYF.

This clone was detected a few times. The genes are TRBV29-1 and TRBJ1-1; D perhaps matches TRBD1 (5 bases). The ends were cut back, 5 bases at V and 9 bases at J, with 19 bases in the middle. CDR3 length: 13 residues. Germline V gene data show CDR1 as SQVTM and CDR2 as ANQGSEA. CDR3 region: CSVPDKAEPKAFF. CDR3 nucleotide sequence: TGCAGCGTTCCGGACAAGGCTGAACCAAAAGCTTTCTTT.

J is TRBJ2-3 and V is TRBV7-2; 8 nucleotides line up with TRBD2. Germline lookup yields CDR1 SGHTA and CDR2 FQGNSA. Unmatched junction bases numbered 3, after V lost 5 bases and J lost 2 bases. The CDR3 spans 14 residues. The CDR3 loop is CASSRGGFTDTQYF. CDR3 DNA sequence: TGTGCCAGCAGCCGGGGGGGGTTCACAGATACGCAGTATTTT.

The V and J genes are TRBV28 and TRBJ1-1, with TRBD1 matching 9 bases. Germline-derived CDR1 and CDR2 are MDHEN and SYDVKM. CDR3 length: 15 residues. The V and J ends lost 10 bases and 5 bases, in that order; junction bases with no gene match: 14. The CDR3 here is CAIRGTGKGRTEAFF. DNA of the CDR3: TGTGCCATCAGGGGGACAGGGAAGGGGCGGACTGAAGCTTTCTTT.

This chain links TRBV30 with TRBJ1-1, with D tentatively TRBD1 (6 bases). Per germline, CDR1 GTSNPN and CDR2 SVGIG (reference sequence). The CDR3 is 12 residues long. V was clipped by 3 bases and J by 4 bases, with 9 bases between them. The CDR3 loop is CAWRAGATEAFF. The DNA of the CDR3 is TGTGCCTGGAGAGCGGGGGCCACTGAAGCTTTCTTT.

This clone appeared once. The rearrangement joins TRBV13 to TRBJ2-7; TRBD2 matches 7 bases. Trimming cost V 5 bases and J 0 bases; bases outside gene matches: 13. CDR1 and CDR2 (germline): PRHDT, FYEKMQ (reference sequence). The CDR3 consists of 17 residues. DNA of the CDR3: TGTGCCAGCAGCCTTAACGAGATGGGCGGGAGCTCCTACGAGCAGTACTTC. Translation: CASSLNEMGGSSYEQYF.

This clone was counted only a few times. This chain connects TRBV6-5 to TRBJ2-3, with D perhaps matching TRBD1 (5 bases). Trimming cost V 5 bases and J 8 bases, with 11 bases left between them. The CDR3 contains 12 residues. Germline V gives CDR1 MNHEY, CDR2 SVGAGI. The CDR3 spells CASSSQGGTQYF. The CDR3 coding sequence is TGTGCCAGCAGTAGTCAGGGTGGTACGCAGTATTTT.

The chain uses TRBV27 and TRBJ1-1; D gene unclear. The CDR3 has 15 residues. Germline CDR1 is MNHEY and CDR2 is SMNVEV (reference sequence). Trimming stripped 0 bases from V and 0 bases from J, with 8 bases between. This chain's CDR3 is CASSLSTHLNTEAFF. DNA for the CDR3: TGTGCCAGCAGTTTATCGACACACTTGAACACTGAAGCTTTCTTT.

The chain uses TRBV5-6 and TRBJ1-1, with D maybe TRBD1 (5 bases). Trimming took 6 bases from V and 1 from J, leaving 10 bases between them. This CDR3 comprises 13 residues. Looked up from germline, CDR1 is SGHDT and CDR2 is YYEEEE. The chain's CDR3 is CASTGGGNTEAFF. The DNA for the CDR3 is TGTGCCAGCACCGGGGGAGGGAACACTGAAGCTTTCTTT.

V usage is TRBV28 and J usage is TRBJ1-1; D might be TRBD1 (5 bases). Trimming stripped 11 bases from V and 1 base from J, with 11 bases between. Germline CDR1 MDHEN, CDR2 SYDVKM. The CDR3 length is 12 residues. The CDR3 reads CAGTQGNTEAFF. As DNA, the CDR3 is TGTGCCGGAACCCAGGGGAACACTGAAGCTTTCTTT.